This record covers a single TCR beta chain. What antigen it recognizes has not been identified. No much larger clone exists at a distance of one base, and base qualities are not known. Healthy HIV-negative adults with no recently reported acute infections or vaccinations were included as donors. Every donor was a Caucasian adult residing in Nashville, Tennessee, USA. The CD8 memory samples were a combination of magnetically selected CD45RO+ cells and CCR7-negative CD45RA+ effector memory (TemRA) cells. Blood was obtained by leukapheresis, after which PBMCs were separated by Ficoll-Histopaque density gradient centrifugation and cryopreserved in liquid nitrogen vapor phase. Analytical flow cytometry was used to check the purity and quantity of every magnetically sorted T cell population. Genomic DNA was isolated from every sorted fraction and measured by UV absorbance on a Nanodrop 2000c. Using the deep immunoSEQ assay, TCR CDR3 regions were amplified from genomic DNA by multiplex PCR. For each cell subset, the extracted genomic DNA was distributed evenly across all wells of several immunoSEQ 96-well plates, and each plate served as one replicate. For sorted subsets, roughly 200 ng genomic DNA, equal to tens of thousands of T cell genomes, was loaded into each replicate PCR. The purified libraries were quantified using a Qubit 3.0 fluorometer, sized with a Bioanalyzer 2100, and then quantified again using the KAPA Library Quantification kit. Every immunoSEQ 96-well plate was sequenced on a dedicated single-read 150-cycle Illumina NextSeq 550 flow cell. On the authors' methods: Because the immunoSEQ output included only junctional sequences and no quality scores, the filtering could not be the same as the filtering used for full-length reads. To assign V/J genes and CDR3, sequences were annotated using PyIR, a Python wrapper for IgBLAST v1.9, with IMGT germline references. Reads were removed for weak V/J assignments (E-value above 1e-6), missing CDR3, stop codons, out-of-frame junctions, or ambiguous translated residues. A V3J clonotype was defined by an identical inferred V gene, J gene, and CDR3 amino acid sequence. Percentage overlap between repertoires was computed as shared unique clonotypes divided by the size of the smaller repertoire. Richness of each repertoire was evaluated using RTK rarefaction, the Chao1 estimator, and Recon v2.1 estimates of unobserved clonotypes. Generation probabilities for all TCRbeta clonotypes obtained by the gDNA method from a handful of donors were computed using OLGA. TCRdb's version of the immuneACCESS table is confined to in-frame rearrangements and falls short of the full clone set. An unresolved V gene accounts for under half of the shortfall where checked; the remainder is of unknown origin. V and J calls and clone size follow that table, whereas D and trimming were derived from the DNA. A total of about 110,000 clones appear in this sample, roughly two thirds of them only once. Together, the top ten hold over 20% of the sample.

These data come from a study of shared clonotypes between healthy human individuals (dated by TCRdb to 2020 to 2021). Regarding the research as a whole: Two women and three men aged 18 to 49 years were included in the cohort. For each donor, three plates each were used for CD4 naive and CD4 memory, two plates were used for CD8 naive, and one plate was used for CD8 memory. Blood TCR repertoires of five healthy adults were deeply sequenced to estimate repertoire size and the extent of clonotype sharing between individuals. Libraries were prepared and TCR repertoires were sequenced by different laboratories using diverse techniques, in order to increase sequencing depth and limit assay-specific biases. Leukapheresis yielded between about 0.85 and 10 billion PBMCs per donor.

CDR1 MGHRA and CDR2 YSYEKL were looked up in the germline V gene. Trimming accounts for 7 bases at V and 2 bases at J, while the number of junction bases matched to no gene is 4. The CDR3 sequence holds 13 residues, the cysteine and phenylalanine included. Left in the record is the CDR3 DNA by itself, 39 bases read in frame from the first base. Study-level results and caveats: Sampling was limited to blood, and TCR repertoires in tissue likely differ from TCR repertoires in blood. Pairwise subsampling indicated that sequencing depth was expected to affect the degree of clonotype sharing among donors. Because the study included only a small number of donors, the genetic and exposure-history diversity represented was limited. Compared with non-shared clonotypes, the clonotypes found in all four sorted-subset donors had higher generation probabilities. When four donors were compared, the shared fraction of clonotypes was around 5% for naive CD4, 3.5% to 4% for naive CD8, more than 2% for memory CD4, and roughly 0.4% for memory CD8. Rarefaction of sorted-subset datasets indicated incomplete sequencing despite the large sequencing depth. Larger estimated clonotype richness was generally found for naive subsets than for memory subsets.

The chain is encoded by TRBV4-1 joined to TRBJ1-1; TRBD1 aligns with 7 central bases. The source is a woman in her 30s in good health. The sample comprised memory CD8+ T cells sorted from blood. Read against the paper, the sample's cell subset or site label means: CD45RO+ cells pooled with CCR7-negative TemRA cells. The CDR3 has the sequence CASTDRVNTEAFF. The DNA sequence is TGCGCCAGCACCGACAGGGTAAACACTGAAGCTTTCTTT.